The 31 T cell receptor beta chains below come from one sample, sequenced in a study of Tregs in tolerant kidney transplant recipients (dated 2019 in TCRdb). Explained via the paper, the time point label denotes: blood sample drawn before combined kidney and bone marrow transplant. The library was made by the immunoSEQ multiplex PCR assay. What TCRdb holds here is the immuneACCESS table cut down to in-frame rearrangements. Part of the clones is not present; checked against another copy, under half of the missing clones reflect an unresolved V gene, and the others are unexplained. The data table for this sample lists 45,000 to 55,000 clones. The ten biggest clones cover roughly 0.8% of the sample. This specimen consisted of CD4+ T cells from blood, obtained before the transplant. The receptors come from a human donor who received a combined kidney and bone marrow transplant.

Worth noting for this clone: The sequenced fragment ends 3 residues before the CDR3 boundary, so the rest is inferred from the germline J gene. V usage is TRBV19 and J usage is TRBJ2-2; D might be TRBD1 (5 bases). Per germline, CDR1 LNHDA and CDR2 SQIVND (reference sequence). The CDR3 has 15 residues. Trimming took 9 bases from V and 0 from J, leaving 14 bases between them. CDR3 DNA (partial): TGTGCCAGCAGGAGAGACAGCACGAACACCGGGGAG. It is translated as CASRRDSTNTGE. The entire CDR3 sequence reads CASRRDSTNTGELFF. Supplemented by reference TRBV19 and TRBJ2-2, the full variable domain reads DGGITQSPKYLFRKEGQNVTLSCEQNLNHDAMYWYRQDPGQGLRLIYYSQIVNDFQKGDIAEGYSVSREKKESFPLTVTSAQKNPTAFYLCASRRDSTNTGELFFGEGSRLTVL.

Details on this clone: The CDR3 end is not reached by the read, which stops 3 residues before it; the germline J gene fills it in. The chain is built from TRBV6-2 or TRBV6-3 and TRBJ2-2; the match to TRBD1 covers 8 bases. CDR3 length: 14 residues. Germline V gene lookup returns CDR1 MNHEY and CDR2 SVGEGT. V shed 5 bases, J shed 3 bases, and the junction held 2 bases outside the gene matches. The CDR3 bases that were read are TGTGCCAGCAGTGACAGGGGACACACCGGGGAG. This sequence encodes CASSDRGHTGE. In full, the CDR3 reads CASSDRGHTGELFF.

Remarks on this clone: Read data end 3 residues before the CDR3 end; the end is taken from the germline J gene. The chain links TRBV20-1 to TRBJ2-1, with 8 bases that match TRBD2. Trimming at V came to 5 bases and at J to 7 bases, leaving 19 bases not matched to a gene. CDR1 is DFQATT and CDR2 is SNEGSKA in the germline V gene (reference sequence). The CDR3 is 17 amino acids. The CDR3 protein is CSADPPWGREAGNEQFF. The DNA read from the CDR3 is TGCAGTGCTGACCCCCCCTGGGGGCGGGAGGCCGGAAATGAG.

A word on this clone: The read ends 3 residues early relative to the CDR3; the germline J gene fills the gap. The chain combines TRBV5-6 with TRBJ1-2, with a tentative D call TRBD1 (5 bases). Between the trimmed V and J ends, which lost 3 bases and 4 bases, there was a span of 13 bases. The V gene's germline CDR1 is SGHDT and CDR2 YYEEEE. CDR3 length equals 14 residues. The CDR3 is CASSSIGGGYGYTF. CDR3 DNA, as far as it was read: TGTGCCAGCAGCTCGATCGGGGGTGGCTATGGC.

A word on this clone: Coverage ceases 3 residues before the CDR3 finishes, and the germline J gene fills in the end. The chain recombines TRBV19 with TRBJ2-1; 9 bases are a match to TRBD1. This CDR3 spans 16 amino acids. The germline V gene encodes CDR1 LNHDA and CDR2 SQIVND (reference sequence). Trimming cost V 4 bases and J 6 bases; bases outside gene matches: 10. The CDR3 DNA, read in part, is TGTGCCAGTAGTACCTCGCACAGGGGGCATATCAATGAG. It encodes CASSTSHRGHINE. The CDR3 reads in full as CASSTSHRGHINEQFF.

A word on this clone: The read ends 3 residues early relative to the CDR3; the germline J gene fills the gap. The chain carries TRBV20-1 and TRBJ2-3, with 9 bases aligning to TRBD2. Germline V lookup: CDR1 DFQATT, CDR2 SNEGSKA (reference sequence). J was trimmed by 2 bases and V by 6 bases; bases with no gene match: 3. The CDR3 is 13 amino acids. CDR3 in amino acids: CSALAGPTDTQYF. Partial CDR3 DNA: TGCAGTGCCCTAGCGGGACCCACAGATACG.

In regard to this clone: The sequenced fragment ends 3 residues before the CDR3 boundary, so the rest is inferred from the germline J gene. This chain links TRBV29-1 with TRBJ1-1; 8 bases match TRBD1. The CDR3 has 13 amino acids. Germline CDR1 reads SQVTM; CDR2 reads ANQGSEA. The V and J ends lost 7 bases and 7 bases, in that order; junction bases with no gene match: 11. The CDR3 loop is CSANTGTGVEAFF. The sequenced part of the CDR3 DNA is TGCAGCGCAAATACCGGGACAGGAGTTGAA.

Remarks on this clone: The read comes to an end 3 residues before the CDR3 does, leaving the germline J gene to fill in the end. The rearrangement links TRBV7-9 to TRBJ1-5; D gene uncertain. This CDR3 region has 13 residues. Germline loops: CDR1 SEHNR, CDR2 FQNEAQ (reference sequence). Trimming took 4 bases from V and 4 from J, leaving 8 bases between them. CDR3 DNA (partial): TGTGCCAGCAGCTCACTAGGAAATCAGCCC. Its protein is CASSSLGNQP. The CDR3 reads in full as CASSSLGNQPQHF.

Concerning this clone: The missing CDR3 end, 3 residues past where the read stops, is filled in from the germline J gene. The chain couples TRBV7-3 to TRBJ2-1; TRBD1 matches 7 bases. There are 15 residues in the CDR3. Germline CDR1 SGHTA, CDR2 FQGTGA. Unmatched junction bases numbered 4, after V lost 5 bases and J lost 0 bases. The sequenced CDR3 bases are TGTGCCAGCAGCCCGGACAGGAGCTCCTACAATGAG. It yields the protein CASSPDRSSYNE. The entire CDR3 protein reads CASSPDRSSYNEQFF. Together with reference TRBV7-3 and TRBJ2-1, the CDR3 gives the full variable domain: GAGVSQTPSNKVTEKGKYVELRCDPISGHTALYWYRQSLGQGPEFLIYFQGTGAADDSGLPNDRFFAVRPEGSVSTLKIQRTERGDSAVYLCASSPDRSSYNEQFFGPGTRLTVL.

Concerning this clone: Read coverage stops 3 residues before the CDR3 terminus; the germline J gene supplies the remainder. V gene TRBV20-1 combines with J gene TRBJ1-4, with D possibly being TRBD1 (5 bases). Germline values: CDR1 DFQATT, CDR2 SNEGSKA (reference sequence). The CDR3 spans 13 residues. Trimming removed 6 bases from V and 4 bases from J, with 12 bases in between. The CDR3 sequence is CSAPGLLNEKLFF. The CDR3 DNA, read in part, is TGCAGTGCCCCGGGACTTCTTAATGAAAAA.

On this clone itself: The read terminates 3 residues ahead of where the CDR3 ends, so the germline J gene completes it. The chain joins TRBV6-2 or TRBV6-3 to TRBJ2-7; no clear D. V shed 4 bases and J shed 3 bases, with 4 bases lying between them. Germline CDR1 reads MNHEY; CDR2 reads SVGEGT. The CDR3 length is 11 residues. The DNA read from the CDR3 is TGTGCCAGCAGTTCCAACTACGAG. Translated: CASSSNYE. The complete CDR3 reads CASSSNYEQYF.

Concerning this clone: The read ends 3 residues shy of where the CDR3 ends; the end is completed using the germline J gene. This chain connects TRBV7-9 to TRBJ1-2, with unresolved D. This CDR3 is built from 11 residues. V lost 5 bases to trimming and J lost 6 bases, with 7 bases between them. The germline CDR1 and CDR2 sequences are SEHNR and FQNEAQ (reference sequence). The CDR3 loop reads CASSPPHGYTF. The CDR3 DNA, read in part, is TGTGCCAGCAGCCCCCCTCATGGC.

In the case of this clone: With the read ending 3 residues before the CDR3 end, the germline J gene is used to fill in that end. V usage is TRBV19 and J usage is TRBJ2-2; a possible D gene is TRBD1 (7 bases). From germline, CDR1 is LNHDA and CDR2 SQIVND (reference sequence). V lost 1 base and J lost 0, with 12 bases in between. The CDR3 has 17 residues. CDR3 bases read: TGTGCCAGTAGTATAGGGCAGGGGGGTTCGAACACCGGGGAG. This translates into CASSIGQGGSNTGE. The CDR3 in its entirety is CASSIGQGGSNTGELFF.

A note on this clone: A read error may account for a junction end that differs from germline. The CDR3 is cut off 3 residues early in the read; its end comes from the germline J gene. V gene TRBV7-7 combines with J gene TRBJ2-3, with TRBD2 matching over 7 bases. The germline CDR1 and CDR2 sequences are SSHAT and FNYEAQ (reference sequence). CDR3 size: 17 residues. CDR3 bases read: TGTGCTAGCAGCTTAGCGCGTCAGCGGGATTCCACAGATACG. This encodes CASSLARQRDSTDT. The full CDR3 is CASSLARQRDSTDTQYF.

Concerning this clone itself: The DNA ends 3 residues before the CDR3 does, and the rest of the CDR3 is filled in from the germline J gene. The chain recombines TRBV29-1 with TRBJ2-3, with 7 bases identical to TRBD1. Germline V gene data show CDR1 as SQVTM and CDR2 as ANQGSEA. J lost 2 bases, V lost 7 bases, and 6 bases had no gene match. This CDR3 is built from 13 residues. CDR3 sequence reads: CSGTGTDTDTQYF. Incomplete CDR3 DNA: TGCAGCGGAACCGGGACAGACACAGATACG.

With respect to this clone: Read data end 3 residues before the CDR3 end; the end is taken from the germline J gene. This chain joins TRBV2 and TRBJ1-2; weak D call: TRBD1 (5 bases). Germline CDR1 and CDR2: SNHLY and FYNNEI. V was cut by 7 bases and J by 0 bases, with 12 bases left in between. This CDR3 has 14 residues. The CDR3 bases that were read are TGTGCCAGCACTAGACAGAGTCCTAACTATGGC. It codes for CASTRQSPNYG. Given in full, the CDR3 is CASTRQSPNYGYTF.

In regard to this clone: The read terminates 3 residues ahead of where the CDR3 ends, so the germline J gene completes it. V gene TRBV5-1 combines with J gene TRBJ2-2; 9 nucleotides agree with TRBD1. Germline V gene sequence: CDR1 SGHRS, CDR2 YFSETQ. The V and J ends lost 0 bases and 6 bases, in that order; junction bases with no gene match: 6. The CDR3 consists of 16 residues. CDR3 amino acids: CASSLAGTGKSGELFF. Partial CDR3 DNA: TGCGCCAGCAGCTTGGCCGGGACAGGGAAGTCCGGGGAG.

In regard to this clone: From the germline J gene comes the end of the CDR3, since the read stops 3 residues before it. This sequence joins TRBV2 and TRBJ2-5; TRBD2 aligns across 10 bases. The CDR3 totals 15 residues. Germline values: CDR1 SNHLY, CDR2 FYNNEI. Unmatched junction bases numbered 11, after V lost 11 bases and J lost 2 bases. CDR3 in amino acids: CASKGTSGNQETQYF. The CDR3 bases that were read are TGTGCCTCCAAGGGAACTAGCGGGAATCAAGAGACC.

CDR3 amino acids: CASSGTGLSYNEQFF. CDR3 bases read: TGCGCCAGCAGTGGGACAGGCCTCTCCTACAATGAG. The V and J genes are TRBV5-1 and TRBJ2-1; TRBD1 matches 8 bases. The sequence runs out 3 residues before the end of the CDR3; the remainder is reconstructed from the germline J gene. The length of the CDR3 is 15 residues. Germline V gene sequence: CDR1 SGHRS, CDR2 YFSETQ. With V trimmed by 5 bases and J by 0 bases, 4 bases remained unmatched.

As for this clone: The DNA ends 3 residues before the CDR3 does, and the rest of the CDR3 is filled in from the germline J gene. The V and J genes are TRBV18 and TRBJ2-5; 7 bases line up with TRBD2. CDR1 and CDR2 (germline): KGHSH, LQKENI. The V segment lost 2 bases and the J segment 6 bases; nucleotides outside the gene matches: 15. CDR3 length equals 17 residues. The sequenced CDR3 bases are TGTGCCAGCTCACCAGCTAGAATTAGCGGGCTCTGGAAGACC. Translation gives CASSPARISGLWKT. The whole CDR3 reads CASSPARISGLWKTQYF.

Concerning this clone: Read sequence stops 3 residues before the CDR3 end, and the germline J gene provides the missing end. The sample holds other DNA sequences that translate to the same CDR3. The genes are TRBV30 and TRBJ2-3; 8 bases map to TRBD2. With V trimmed by 4 bases and J by 3 bases, 6 bases remained unmatched. The CDR3 consists of 14 residues. Germline V gives CDR1 GTSNPN, CDR2 SVGIG (reference sequence). The DNA read from the CDR3 is TGTGCCTGGACCCCCAGCGGGAGAACAGATACG. Encoded protein: CAWTPSGRTDT. The CDR3, in full, reads CAWTPSGRTDTQYF. The whole variable domain, remainder taken from reference TRBV30 and TRBJ2-3, is SQTIHQWPATLVQPVGSPLSLECTVEGTSNPNLYWYRQAAGRGLQLLFYSVGIGQISSEVPQNLSASRPQDRQFILSSKKLLLSDSGFYLCAWTPSGRTDTQYFGPGTRLTVL.

Turning to this clone: The DNA ends 3 residues before the CDR3 does, and the rest of the CDR3 is filled in from the germline J gene. V usage is TRBV20-1 and J usage is TRBJ1-1; D gene ambiguous. Per the germline V gene, CDR1 is DFQATT and CDR2 is SNEGSKA (reference sequence). CDR3 size: 15 residues. The V end was cut by 5 bases, the J end by 1 base, with 17 bases between. The part of the CDR3 DNA that was read is TGCAGTGCTCCCTCCGCGCCATCCTCGAACACTGAA. Translating it yields CSAPSAPSSNTE. The CDR3 as a whole reads CSAPSAPSSNTEAFF.

Comment on this clone: Read sequence stops 3 residues before the CDR3 end, and the germline J gene provides the missing end. The chain uses TRBV2 and TRBJ2-7, with D possibly being TRBD1 (7 bases). The V and J ends lost 6 bases and 4 bases respectively, with 19 bases between them. This CDR3 region has 15 residues. CDR1 is SNHLY and CDR2 is FYNNEI in the germline V gene. This chain's CDR3 is CASREAGNRGYEQYF. The part of the CDR3 DNA that was read is TGTGCCAGCAGAGAGGCGGGGAACAGGGGATACGAG.

On this clone itself: The read falls 3 residues short of the CDR3 end, and the missing part is taken from the germline J gene. The rearrangement links TRBV7-7 to TRBJ2-2; TRBD1 matches at 8 bases. With V trimmed by 1 base and J by 4 bases, 2 bases remained unmatched. Per germline, CDR1 SSHAT and CDR2 FNYEAQ (reference sequence). This CDR3 contains 15 residues. Incomplete CDR3 DNA: TGTGCCAGCAGCTTAGGGACAGGGAGCACCGGGGAG. It is translated as CASSLGTGSTGE. The complete CDR3 reads CASSLGTGSTGELFF.

On this clone: The read ends 3 residues early relative to the CDR3; the germline J gene fills the gap. The V call is TRBV6-2 or TRBV6-3, the J call TRBJ1-2, with D possibly matching TRBD1 (5 bases). Per the germline V gene, CDR1 is MNHEY and CDR2 is SVGEGT. This CDR3 is built from 15 residues. V lost 2 bases and J lost 5, with 15 bases in between. CDR3 DNA (partial): TGTGCCAGCAGTTACCCGACAGCCATACTATATGGC. The encoded protein is CASSYPTAILYG. The whole CDR3 protein is CASSYPTAILYGYTF.

To note about this clone: The read gets to within 3 residues of the CDR3 end, and the germline J gene fills in the rest. This chain joins TRBV5-1 and TRBJ2-1, with a tentative D call TRBD2 (6 bases). Germline loops: CDR1 SGHRS, CDR2 YFSETQ. Trimming removed 2 bases from V and 7 bases from J, with 13 bases in between. This CDR3 is 14 amino acids long. CDR3 sequence: CASSFGTEGNEQFF. The covered CDR3 bases are TGCGCCAGCAGCTTCGGGACTGAAGGAAATGAG.

CDR3 bases read: TGCGCCAGCAGCCAAACGACAAGCTCTGGGGCCAACGTC. Its translation: CASSQTTSSGANV. The full CDR3 protein is CASSQTTSSGANVLTF. This chain uses TRBV5-1 with TRBJ2-6; no definite D call. The read ends 3 residues before the CDR3 terminus; that terminus is restored from the germline J gene. The CDR3 has 16 amino acids. V shed 4 bases and J shed 0 bases, with 11 bases lying between them. The germline V gene encodes CDR1 SGHRS and CDR2 YFSETQ.

On this clone itself: The read ends 3 residues before the CDR3 terminus; that terminus is restored from the germline J gene. V usage is TRBV5-4 and J usage is TRBJ2-5; 8 bases line up with TRBD1. Germline-derived CDR1 and CDR2 are SGHNT and YYREEE (reference sequence). The CDR3 covers 13 residues. The V gene end was trimmed by 2 bases and the J gene end by 5 bases; junction bases not matched to a gene: 2. Partial CDR3 DNA: TGTGCCAGCAGCTTACAGGGGGGTGAGACC. Residues: CASSLQGGET. The CDR3, in full, reads CASSLQGGETQYF.

CDR3 region: CASSSPRGTRNTIYF. The CDR3 bases that were read are TGTGCCAGCAGTTCTCCCAGGGGGACCCGAAACACC. V and J are TRBV2 and TRBJ1-3; TRBD1 matches at 7 bases. The read gets to within 3 residues of the CDR3 end, and the germline J gene fills in the rest. The V segment lost 5 bases and the J segment 5 bases; nucleotides outside the gene matches: 9. Germline CDR1 reads SNHLY; CDR2 reads FYNNEI. This CDR3 comprises 15 residues.

With respect to this clone: The read is 3 residues too short to cover the CDR3 end, so that end is filled in from the germline J gene. This rearrangement joins TRBV7-2 to TRBJ2-1; TRBD2 aligns across 11 bases. Germline V gene lookup returns CDR1 SGHTA and CDR2 FQGNSA. V was clipped by 3 bases and J by 3 bases; unmatched bases: 1. The CDR3 is made up of 15 amino acids. CDR3 bases read: TGTGCCAGCAGCTTGACTAGCGGGGACTACAATGAG. Protein: CASSLTSGDYNE. From start to end, the CDR3 is CASSLTSGDYNEQFF.

For this clone: From the germline J gene comes the end of the CDR3, since the read stops 3 residues before it. This rearrangement joins TRBV10-1 to TRBJ1-1; 7 bases align to TRBD1. J was trimmed by 2 bases and V by 0 bases; bases with no gene match: 0. Germline CDR1 and CDR2: WNHNN and SYGVQD (reference sequence). The length of the CDR3 is 14 residues. CDR3 bases read: TGCGCCAGCAGTGAGTCAGGGGGCAACACTGAA. Amino acid sequence: CASSESGGNTE. The whole CDR3 is CASSESGGNTEAFF.